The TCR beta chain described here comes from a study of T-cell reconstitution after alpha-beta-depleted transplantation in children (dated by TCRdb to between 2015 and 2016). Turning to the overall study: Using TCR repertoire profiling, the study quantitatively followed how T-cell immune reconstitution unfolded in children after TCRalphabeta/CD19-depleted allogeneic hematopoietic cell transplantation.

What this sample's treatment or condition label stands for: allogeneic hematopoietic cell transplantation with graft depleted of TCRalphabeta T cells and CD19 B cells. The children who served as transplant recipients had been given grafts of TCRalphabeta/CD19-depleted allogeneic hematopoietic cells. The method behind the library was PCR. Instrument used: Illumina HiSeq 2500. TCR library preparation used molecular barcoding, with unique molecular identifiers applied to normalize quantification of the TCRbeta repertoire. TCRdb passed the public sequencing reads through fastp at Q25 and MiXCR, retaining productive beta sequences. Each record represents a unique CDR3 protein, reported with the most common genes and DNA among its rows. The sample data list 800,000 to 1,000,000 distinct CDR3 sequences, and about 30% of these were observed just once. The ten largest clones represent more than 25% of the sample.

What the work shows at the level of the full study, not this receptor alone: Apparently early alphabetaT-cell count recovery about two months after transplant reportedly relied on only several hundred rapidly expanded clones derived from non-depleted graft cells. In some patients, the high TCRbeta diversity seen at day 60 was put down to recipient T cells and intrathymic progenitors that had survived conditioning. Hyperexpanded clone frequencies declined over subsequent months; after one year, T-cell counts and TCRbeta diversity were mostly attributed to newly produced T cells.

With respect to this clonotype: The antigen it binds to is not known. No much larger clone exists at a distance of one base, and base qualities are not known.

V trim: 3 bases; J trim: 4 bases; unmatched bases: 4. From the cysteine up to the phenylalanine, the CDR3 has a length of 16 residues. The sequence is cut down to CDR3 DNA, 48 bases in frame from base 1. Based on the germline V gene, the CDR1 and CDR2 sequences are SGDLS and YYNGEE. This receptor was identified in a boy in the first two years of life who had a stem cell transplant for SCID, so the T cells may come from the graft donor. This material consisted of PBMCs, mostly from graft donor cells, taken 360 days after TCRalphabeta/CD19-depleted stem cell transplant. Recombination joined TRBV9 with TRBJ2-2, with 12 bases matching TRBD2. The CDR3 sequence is CASSGTSGALTGELFF. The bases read TGTGCCAGCAGCGGGACTAGCGGGGCCCTCACCGGGGAGCTGTTTTTT.